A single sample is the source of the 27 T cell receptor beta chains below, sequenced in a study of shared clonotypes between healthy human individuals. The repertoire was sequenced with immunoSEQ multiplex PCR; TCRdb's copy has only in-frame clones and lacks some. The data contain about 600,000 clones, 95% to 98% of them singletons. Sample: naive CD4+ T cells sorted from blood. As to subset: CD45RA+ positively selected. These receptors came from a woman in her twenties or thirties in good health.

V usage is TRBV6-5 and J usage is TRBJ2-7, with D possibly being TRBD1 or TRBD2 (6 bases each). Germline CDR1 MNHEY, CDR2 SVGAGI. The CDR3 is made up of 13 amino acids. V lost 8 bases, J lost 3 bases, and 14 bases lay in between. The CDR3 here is CASGRGPGYEQYF. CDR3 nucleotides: TGTGCCAGCGGCCGGGGGCCGGGCTACGAGCAGTACTTC.

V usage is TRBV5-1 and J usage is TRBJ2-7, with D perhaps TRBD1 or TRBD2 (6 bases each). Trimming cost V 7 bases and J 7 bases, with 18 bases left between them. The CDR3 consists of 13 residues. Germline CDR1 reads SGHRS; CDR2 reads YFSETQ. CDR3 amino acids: CASSPSGAREQYF. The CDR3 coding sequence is TGCGCCAGCTCCCCCTCGGGGGCTCGGGAGCAGTACTTC.

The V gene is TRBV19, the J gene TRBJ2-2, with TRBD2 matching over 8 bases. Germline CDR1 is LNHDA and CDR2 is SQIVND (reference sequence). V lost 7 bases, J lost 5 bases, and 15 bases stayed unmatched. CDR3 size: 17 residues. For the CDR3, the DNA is TGTGCCAGTAATTTATCGCCGAGCGGGAGTGATACCGGGGAGCTGTTTTTT. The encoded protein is CASNLSPSGSDTGELFF.

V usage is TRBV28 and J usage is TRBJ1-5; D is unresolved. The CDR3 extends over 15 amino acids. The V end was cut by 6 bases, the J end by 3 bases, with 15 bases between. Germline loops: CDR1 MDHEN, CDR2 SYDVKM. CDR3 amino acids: CASRPGLWFNQPQHF. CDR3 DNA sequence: TGTGCCAGCAGGCCGGGCCTTTGGTTCAATCAGCCCCAGCATTTT.

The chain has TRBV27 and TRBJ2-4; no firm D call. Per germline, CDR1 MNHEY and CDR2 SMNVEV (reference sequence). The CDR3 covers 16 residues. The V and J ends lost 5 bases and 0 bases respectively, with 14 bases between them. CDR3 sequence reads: CASSHPEHLAKNIQYF. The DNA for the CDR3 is TGTGCCAGCAGTCACCCAGAGCATCTAGCCAAAAACATTCAGTACTTC.

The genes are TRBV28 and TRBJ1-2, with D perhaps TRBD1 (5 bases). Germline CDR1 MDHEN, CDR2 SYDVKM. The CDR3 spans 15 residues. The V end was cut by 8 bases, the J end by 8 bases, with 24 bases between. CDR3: CASSLGMGGMIGYTF. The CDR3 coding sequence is TGTGCCAGCTCTCTGGGGATGGGGGGAATGATAGGCTACACCTTC.

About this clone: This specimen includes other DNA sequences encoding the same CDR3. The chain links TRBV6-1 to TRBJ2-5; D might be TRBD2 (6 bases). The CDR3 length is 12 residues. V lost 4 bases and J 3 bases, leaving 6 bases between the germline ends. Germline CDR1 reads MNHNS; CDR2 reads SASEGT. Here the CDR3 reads CASSGGEETQYF. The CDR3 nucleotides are TGTGCCAGCAGTGGCGGGGAAGAGACCCAGTACTTC.

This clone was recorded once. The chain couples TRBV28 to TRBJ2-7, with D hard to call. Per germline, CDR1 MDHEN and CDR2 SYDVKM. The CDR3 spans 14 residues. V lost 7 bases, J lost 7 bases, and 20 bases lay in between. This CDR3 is CASTHSPPDDEQYF. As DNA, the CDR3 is TGTGCCAGCACCCATAGCCCCCCGGATGATGAGCAGTACTTC.

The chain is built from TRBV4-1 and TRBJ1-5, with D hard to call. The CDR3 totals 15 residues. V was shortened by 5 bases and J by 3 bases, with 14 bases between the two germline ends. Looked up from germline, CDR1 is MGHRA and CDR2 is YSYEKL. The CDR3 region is CASSGTQSLNQPQHF. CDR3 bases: TGCGCCAGCAGCGGAACCCAATCCCTCAATCAGCCCCAGCATTTT.

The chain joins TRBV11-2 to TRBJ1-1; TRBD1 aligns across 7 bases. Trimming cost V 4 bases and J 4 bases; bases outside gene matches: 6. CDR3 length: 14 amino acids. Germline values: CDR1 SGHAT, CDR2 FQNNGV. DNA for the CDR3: TGTGCCAGCAGCTCCGAGACAGGGTTCACTGAAGCTTTCTTT. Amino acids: CASSSETGFTEAFF.

Here the CDR3 reads CASSLGWGLALHNEQFF. The DNA of the CDR3 is TGTGCCAGCAGTTTGGGTTGGGGACTAGCATTGCACAATGAGCAGTTCTTC. The chain couples TRBV27 to TRBJ2-1; TRBD2 matches 9 bases. From germline, CDR1 is MNHEY and CDR2 SMNVEV (reference sequence). The V segment lost 3 bases and the J segment 5 bases; nucleotides outside the gene matches: 11. The CDR3 spans 17 residues.

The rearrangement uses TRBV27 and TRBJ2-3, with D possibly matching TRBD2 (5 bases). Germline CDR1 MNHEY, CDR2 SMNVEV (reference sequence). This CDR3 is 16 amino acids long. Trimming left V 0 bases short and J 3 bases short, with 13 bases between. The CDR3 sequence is CASSLSVAMGTDTQYF. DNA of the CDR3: TGTGCCAGCAGTTTATCAGTAGCGATGGGTACAGATACGCAGTATTTT.

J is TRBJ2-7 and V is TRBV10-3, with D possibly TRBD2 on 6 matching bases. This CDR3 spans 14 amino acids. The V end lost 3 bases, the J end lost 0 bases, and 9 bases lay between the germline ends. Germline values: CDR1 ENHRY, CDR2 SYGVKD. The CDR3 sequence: CAISDGRDSYEQYF. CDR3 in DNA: TGTGCCATCAGTGATGGGCGGGACTCCTACGAGCAGTACTTC.

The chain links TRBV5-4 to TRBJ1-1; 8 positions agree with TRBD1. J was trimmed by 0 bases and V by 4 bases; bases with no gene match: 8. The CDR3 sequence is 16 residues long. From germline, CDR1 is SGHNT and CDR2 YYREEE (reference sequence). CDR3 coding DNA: TGTGCCAGCAGCCAAGGGACAGGAGAGATGAACACTGAAGCTTTCTTT. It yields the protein CASSQGTGEMNTEAFF.

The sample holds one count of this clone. CDR3: CASIKSAGFEQYF. The CDR3 DNA reads TGTGCCAGCATCAAAAGCGCCGGTTTCGAGCAGTACTTC. The chain is built from TRBV28 and TRBJ2-7, with no clear D. The germline V gene has CDR1 MDHEN and CDR2 SYDVKM. The CDR3 length is 13 residues. With 7 bases removed from V and 6 bases from J, the gap between germline ends came to 16 bases.

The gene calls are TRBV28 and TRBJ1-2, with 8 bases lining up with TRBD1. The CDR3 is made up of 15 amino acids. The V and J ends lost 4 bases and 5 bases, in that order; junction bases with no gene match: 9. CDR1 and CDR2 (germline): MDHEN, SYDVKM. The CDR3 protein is CASSSTGEGSYGYTF. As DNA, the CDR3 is TGTGCCAGCAGTTCGACAGGGGAGGGATCTTATGGCTACACCTTC.

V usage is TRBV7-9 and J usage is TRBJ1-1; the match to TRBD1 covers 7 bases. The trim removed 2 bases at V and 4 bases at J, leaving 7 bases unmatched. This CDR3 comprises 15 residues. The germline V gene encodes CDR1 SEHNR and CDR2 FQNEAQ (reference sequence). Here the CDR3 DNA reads TGTGCCAGCAGCTTATTTTCAGGGGGAGCCACTGAAGCTTTCTTT. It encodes CASSLFSGGATEAFF.

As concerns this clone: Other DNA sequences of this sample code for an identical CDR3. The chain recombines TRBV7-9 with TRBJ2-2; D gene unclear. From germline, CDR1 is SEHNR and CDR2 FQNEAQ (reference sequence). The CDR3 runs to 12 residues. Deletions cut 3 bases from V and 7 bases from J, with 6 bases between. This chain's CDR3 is CASSLWGGELFF. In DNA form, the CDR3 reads TGTGCCAGCAGCTTGTGGGGCGGGGAGCTGTTTTTT.

The CDR3: CASSGETYNYGYTF. The DNA of the CDR3 is TGTGCCAGCAGCGGGGAGACTTATAACTATGGCTACACCTTC. The chain uses TRBV7-8 and TRBJ1-2; no clear D gene. Germline assignment: CDR1 SGHVS and CDR2 FQNEAQ. The CDR3 loop spans 14 amino acids. The germline V and J ends were trimmed by 5 bases and 1 base, with 11 bases remaining between them.

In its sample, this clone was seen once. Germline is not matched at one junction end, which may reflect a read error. CDR3 sequence: CASSLESGTVVLF. The CDR3 DNA follows: TGTGCCAGCAGCTTAGAATCAGGAACGGTGGTTCTCTTC. This chain uses TRBV7-9 with TRBJ1-2; no clear D gene. This CDR3 has 13 residues. Germline assignment: CDR1 SEHNR and CDR2 FQNEAQ (reference sequence).

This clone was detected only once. CDR3 loop: CASSYWDTRRETQYF. The CDR3 region has the DNA TGTGCCAGCAGTTACTGGGACACGCGTAGGGAGACCCAGTACTTC. The chain couples TRBV6-5 to TRBJ2-5; tentative D call: TRBD1 (6 bases). The length of the CDR3 is 15 residues. The germline V gene encodes CDR1 MNHEY and CDR2 SVGAGI. V was cut by 1 base and J by 5 bases, with 14 bases left in between.

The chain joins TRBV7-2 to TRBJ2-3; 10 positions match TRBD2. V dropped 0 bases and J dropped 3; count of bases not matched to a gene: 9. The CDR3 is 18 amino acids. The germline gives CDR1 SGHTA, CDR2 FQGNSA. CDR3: CASSLARASGSPTDTQYF. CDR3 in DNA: TGTGCCAGCAGCTTAGCGCGGGCTAGCGGGAGCCCTACAGATACGCAGTATTTT.

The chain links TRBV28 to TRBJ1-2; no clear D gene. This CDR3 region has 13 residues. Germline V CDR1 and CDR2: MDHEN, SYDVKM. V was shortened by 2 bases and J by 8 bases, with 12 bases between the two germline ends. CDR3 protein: CASSLEGPYGYTF. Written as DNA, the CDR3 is TGTGCCAGCAGTTTAGAAGGCCCCTACGGCTACACCTTC.

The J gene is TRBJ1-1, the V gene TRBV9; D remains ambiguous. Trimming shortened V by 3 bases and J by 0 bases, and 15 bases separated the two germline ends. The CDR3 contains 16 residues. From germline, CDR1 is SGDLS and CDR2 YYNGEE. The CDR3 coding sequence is TGTGCCAGCAGCGCGAGCCCTCCCGGGGTGAACACTGAAGCTTTCTTT. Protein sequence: CASSASPPGVNTEAFF.

CDR3 coding DNA: TGTGCCACCAGCAGATTATACAGAGAAACAGCTTTCTTT. It codes for CATSRLYRETAFF. This chain connects TRBV15 to TRBJ1-1; no firm D call. The CDR3 has 13 residues. V was shortened by 2 bases and J by 10 bases, with 14 bases between the two germline ends. Germline V gene data show CDR1 as LNHNV and CDR2 as YYDKDF (reference sequence). The full variable domain, with the rest looked up from reference TRBV15 and TRBJ1-1, is DAMVIQNPRYQVTQFGKPVTLSCSQTLNHNVMYWYQQKSSQAPKLLFHYYDKDFNNEADTPDNFQSRRPNTSFCFLDIRSPGLGDTAMYLCATSRLYRETAFFGQGTRLTVV.

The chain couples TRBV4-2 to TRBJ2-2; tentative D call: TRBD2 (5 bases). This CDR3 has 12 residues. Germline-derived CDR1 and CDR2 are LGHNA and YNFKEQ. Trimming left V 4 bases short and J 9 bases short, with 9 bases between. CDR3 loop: CASSPDYRELFF. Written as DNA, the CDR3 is TGTGCCAGCAGCCCAGACTACCGGGAGCTGTTTTTT.

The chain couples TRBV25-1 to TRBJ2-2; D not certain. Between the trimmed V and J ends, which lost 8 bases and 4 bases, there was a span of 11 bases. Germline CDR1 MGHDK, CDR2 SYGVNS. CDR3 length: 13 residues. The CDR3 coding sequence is TGTGCCAGCCTCTCACCTTTCACCGGGGAGCTGTTTTTT. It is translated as CASLSPFTGELFF.